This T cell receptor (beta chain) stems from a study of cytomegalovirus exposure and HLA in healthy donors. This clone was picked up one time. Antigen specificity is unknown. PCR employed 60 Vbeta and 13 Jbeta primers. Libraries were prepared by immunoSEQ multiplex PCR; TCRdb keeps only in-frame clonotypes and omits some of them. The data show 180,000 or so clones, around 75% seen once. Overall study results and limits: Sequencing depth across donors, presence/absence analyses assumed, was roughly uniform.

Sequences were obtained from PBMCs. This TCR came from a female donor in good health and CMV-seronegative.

This CDR3 is CASSSIAGSRPTLNEQFF. As DNA, the CDR3 is TGTGCCAGCAGCTCAATAGCGGGCTCCCGACCAACGCTAAATGAGCAGTTCTTC. The chain is built from TRBV7-9 and TRBJ2-1, with 7 positions matching TRBD2. The CDR3 sequence is 18 residues long. Trimming took 4 bases from V and 7 from J; bases not matched to a gene: 19. Germline V gives CDR1 SEHNR, CDR2 FQNEAQ (reference sequence).